This T cell receptor beta chain was recovered during a study of T-cell reconstitution after alpha-beta-depleted transplantation in children. Germline V gene data show CDR1 as MNHEY and CDR2 as SMNVEV (reference sequence). This CDR3 has 14 residues. J was trimmed by 0 bases and V by 5 bases; bases with no gene match: 4. This clonotype was seen many times. Construction of the TCRbeta library involved unique molecular identifiers. TCRdb analysed the PCR reads with MiXCR anew, one entry per CDR3 protein. The table includes hundreds of thousands of distinct CDR3 sequences, around a tenth detected once. This TCR was recovered from a male patient between 2 and 9 years old who had a stem cell transplant for chronic granulomatous disease, so the T cells may come from the graft donor. The J gene is TRBJ2-7, the V gene TRBV27; 7 positions agree with TRBD1. The source material was peripheral blood, sampled 180 days after TCRalphabeta/CD19-depleted stem cell transplant. The CDR3 sequence: CASSRQGYSYEQYF. CDR3 DNA: TGTGCCAGCAGTAGACAGGGTTACTCCTACGAGCAGTACTTC.